The clone carrying this T cell receptor (beta chain) has just one count. Its antigen is still unknown. 60 Vbeta and 13 Jbeta primers were used in PCR. The table came from immunoSEQ multiplex PCR; TCRdb's copy has only in-frame clones and leaves some out. The sample has roughly 52,000 clones, around 62% seen once. CDR3 length: 13 amino acids. V was clipped by 0 bases and J by 8 bases, with 11 bases between them. Germline loops: CDR1 SGHRS, CDR2 YFSETQ. The record originates from a study of cytomegalovirus exposure and HLA in healthy donors. Study results and limitations: HLA alleles were associated with 17,000 or so TCR beta sequences in a later analysis at 0.05 false discovery rate.

This TCR came from a human donor in good health. The sample consisted of PBMCs. The rearrangement links TRBV5-1 to TRBJ1-2; D unclear. The CDR3 nucleotides are TGCGCCAGCAGCTTGGCCCCAGCGGGGGGCTACACCTTC. This gives the protein CASSLAPAGGYTF. Full variable domain (outside the CDR3, taken from reference TRBV5-1 and TRBJ1-2): KAGVTQTPRYLIKTRGQQVTLSCSPISGHRSVSWYQQTPGQGLQFLFEYFSETQRNKGNFPGRFSGRQFSNSRSEMNVSTLELGDSALYLCASSLAPAGGYTFGSGTRLTVV.